This passage covers 26 T cell receptor beta chains from one sample sequenced in a study of blood T cell repertoires in COVID-19. Sequencing used immunoSEQ multiplex PCR; TCRdb keeps in-frame clones, though not all of them. The data show around 140,000 clones, with approximately 81% seen just once and around 8.8% held by the top ten. The sample was peripheral blood. These receptors were taken from a human donor in a cohort sampled during active COVID-19.

The V call is TRBV18, the J call TRBJ2-2; 7 bases match TRBD2. CDR3 length equals 16 residues. From germline, CDR1 is KGHSH and CDR2 LQKENI. The J segment lost 5 bases and the V segment lost 0 bases, leaving 6 bases of the junction unmatched. CDR3 residues: CASSPPGGRETGELFF. In DNA, the CDR3 is TGTGCCAGCTCACCACCGGGAGGGCGCGAGACCGGGGAGCTGTTTTTT.

The J gene is TRBJ2-7, the V gene TRBV7-9; possibly TRBD1 for D (6 bases). Trimming cost V 1 base and J 3 bases, with 16 bases left between them. The germline V gene has CDR1 SEHNR and CDR2 FQNEAQ (reference sequence). The CDR3 is 16 residues long. CDR3 sequence: CASSLEFRTVGYEQYF. CDR3 nucleotide sequence: TGTGCCAGCAGCTTAGAGTTCAGGACAGTGGGCTACGAGCAGTACTTC.

The J gene is TRBJ2-7, the V gene TRBV7-2, with TRBD1 matching 7 bases. V was clipped by 5 bases and J by 3 bases; unmatched bases: 13. The CDR3 spans 16 residues. CDR1 and CDR2 from the germline V gene are SGHTA and FQGNSA. CDR3 region: CASSPDLHRGIYEQYF. The CDR3 nucleotides read TGTGCCAGCAGCCCCGACCTGCACAGGGGTATCTACGAGCAGTACTTC. Supplemented by reference TRBV7-2 and TRBJ2-7, the full variable domain reads GAGVSQSPSNKVTEKGKDVELRCDPISGHTALYWYRQSLGQGLEFLIYFQGNSAPDKSGLPSDRFSAERTGGSVSTLTIQRTQQEDSAVYLCASSPDLHRGIYEQYFGPGTRLTVT.

About this clone: This likely comes from a read error, as the CDR3 has no conserved phenylalanine or tryptophan at its end. The DNA is omitted, as the CDR3 cannot be located on it reliably, and the CDR3 follows TCRdb's listing. The chain's CDR3 is CASSEFSSGGGQPAMT. V is TRBV6-1 and J is TRBJ1-1; TRBD1 was called by the table and not checked on the DNA. The CDR3 comprises 16 residues, both ends counted. In germline, CDR1 is MNHNS, CDR2 SASEGT.

The chain employs TRBV4-1 and TRBJ1-4, with D hard to call. Germline values: CDR1 MGHRA, CDR2 YSYEKL. This CDR3 spans 17 amino acids. With 1 base removed from V and 1 base from J, the gap between germline ends came to 13 bases. CDR3 amino acids: CASSQGVGTGTNEKLFF. The CDR3 bases are TGCGCCAGCAGCCAAGGAGTCGGAACGGGAACTAATGAAAAACTGTTTTTT.

The chain has TRBV11-2 and TRBJ2-1; D perhaps matches TRBD1 (5 bases). This CDR3 comprises 12 residues. The V end was cut by 4 bases, the J end by 10 bases, with 11 bases between. Germline V gene sequence: CDR1 SGHAT, CDR2 FQNNGV. Written as DNA, the CDR3 is TGTGCCAGCAGCTCCAGAGCAGGGGAGCAGTTCTTC. This sequence encodes CASSSRAGEQFF.

This rearrangement joins TRBV27 to TRBJ1-1, with D unresolved. V lost 4 bases to trimming and J lost 4 bases, with 19 bases between them. CDR1 and CDR2 from the germline V gene are MNHEY and SMNVEV (reference sequence). The CDR3 has 16 amino acids. CDR3 sequence reads: CASSSPGSPQLTEAFF. The CDR3 DNA follows: TGTGCCAGCAGTTCACCCGGGTCACCCCAACTCACTGAAGCTTTCTTT.

The CDR3 reads CASSGTVPYEQYF. The CDR3 DNA reads TGTGCCAGCAGTGGGACAGTACCCTACGAGCAGTACTTC. The V and J genes are TRBV14 and TRBJ2-7, with 7 positions matching TRBD1. CDR3 length equals 13 residues. In germline, CDR1 is SGHDN, CDR2 FVKESK. Losses at the gene ends were 6 bases for V and 2 bases for J; bases not matched to a gene: 4. Looking up the rest from reference TRBV14 and TRBJ2-7 gives the full variable domain: EAGVTQFPSHSVIEKGQTVTLRCDPISGHDNLYWYRRVMGKEIKFLLHFVKESKQDESGMPNNRFLAERTGGTYSTLKVQPAELEDSGVYFCASSGTVPYEQYFGPGTRLTVT.

The genes are TRBV7-9 and TRBJ1-2, with a tentative D call TRBD1 (6 bases). V shed 5 bases and J shed 4 bases, with 20 bases lying between them. In germline, CDR1 is SEHNR, CDR2 FQNEAQ (reference sequence). The CDR3 consists of 16 residues. The CDR3 sequence: CASSHGGRAGVYGYTF. In DNA form, the CDR3 reads TGTGCCAGCAGCCATGGGGGCAGGGCGGGGGTCTATGGCTACACCTTC.

The chain uses TRBV7-9 and TRBJ2-3; D is unresolved. Germline V gene data show CDR1 as SEHNR and CDR2 as FQNEAQ (reference sequence). This CDR3 is 15 amino acids long. Trimming stripped 3 bases from V and 0 bases from J, with 10 bases between. This CDR3 reads CASSFGGSSTDTQYF. CDR3 coding DNA: TGTGCCAGCAGCTTCGGCGGAAGTAGCACAGATACGCAGTATTTT.

This chain links TRBV28 with TRBJ1-5; no definite D call. Germline-derived CDR1 and CDR2 are MDHEN and SYDVKM. The V end lost 7 bases, the J end lost 6 bases, and 16 bases lay between the germline ends. This CDR3 contains 14 residues. CDR3 bases: TGTGCCAGCACCCGGGCGGGGATCGGTCAGCCCCAGCATTTT. Encoded protein: CASTRAGIGQPQHF.

The chain combines TRBV5-1 with TRBJ2-2, with a tentative D call TRBD2 (5 bases). The CDR3 is 14 residues long. CDR1 and CDR2 (germline): SGHRS, YFSETQ. The V end was cut by 0 bases, the J end by 6 bases, with 9 bases between. DNA for the CDR3: TGCGCCAGCAGCTTGGGGTGGGAGTCCGGGGAGCTGTTTTTT. This gives the protein CASSLGWESGELFF.

This chain connects TRBV9 to TRBJ2-2; 8 positions match TRBD2. The J segment lost 4 bases and the V segment lost 0 bases, leaving 5 bases of the junction unmatched. The germline CDR1 and CDR2 sequences are SGDLS and YYNGEE. This CDR3 region has 16 residues. CDR3 amino acids: CASSVEPGLVTGELFF. The CDR3 DNA follows: TGTGCCAGCAGCGTAGAACCGGGACTAGTCACCGGGGAGCTGTTTTTT.

V is TRBV27 and J is TRBJ2-7, with 12 positions matching TRBD2. CDR3 length: 17 amino acids. Losses at the gene ends were 5 bases for V and 0 bases for J; bases not matched to a gene: 8. The V gene's germline CDR1 is MNHEY and CDR2 SMNVEV (reference sequence). CDR3 loop: CASSQTSGSTFSYEQYF. In DNA, the CDR3 is TGTGCCAGCAGTCAGACTAGCGGGAGCACCTTCTCCTACGAGCAGTACTTC.

The rearrangement joins TRBV7-2 to TRBJ2-7, with TRBD2 identical over 14 bases. V dropped 5 bases and J dropped 0; count of bases not matched to a gene: 12. The germline CDR1 and CDR2 sequences are SGHTA and FQGNSA. The CDR3 is made up of 19 amino acids. CDR3 nucleotide sequence: TGTGCCAGCAGCGCTCGGGAGGGACTAGCGGGAGCGTTCTCCTACGAGCAGTACTTC. Translated, it gives CASSAREGLAGAFSYEQYF.

V usage is TRBV29-1 and J usage is TRBJ2-7; 11 nucleotides match TRBD2. The CDR3 runs 14 residues. Unmatched junction bases numbered 5, after V lost 6 bases and J lost 1 base. Germline V gene data show CDR1 as SQVTM and CDR2 as ANQGSEA. In DNA, the CDR3 is TGCAGCGTAGCGGGACTAGCGGCTTCCTACGAGCAGTACTTC. Its protein is CSVAGLAASYEQYF.

The chain combines TRBV18 with TRBJ2-3, with a possible D match to TRBD2 (6 bases). Germline CDR1 is KGHSH and CDR2 is LQKENI. The CDR3 totals 14 residues. The ends were cut back, 6 bases at V and 0 bases at J, with 10 bases in the middle. The CDR3 sequence is CASSAGSSTDTQYF. CDR3 coding DNA: TGTGCCAGCTCCGCGGGATCTAGCACAGATACGCAGTATTTT.

The chain recombines TRBV7-3 with TRBJ2-1, with a tentative D call TRBD2 (6 bases). CDR1 is SGHTA, CDR2 FQGTGA, per germline. This CDR3 is 13 amino acids long. Trimming shortened V by 0 bases and J by 8 bases, and 8 bases separated the two germline ends. CDR3 sequence (DNA): TGTGCCAGCAGCTTAACTTGGGAGGATGAGCAGTTCTTC. Protein sequence: CASSLTWEDEQFF.

The V gene is TRBV28, the J gene TRBJ1-5; TRBD1 matches at 9 bases. Germline V gene lookup returns CDR1 MDHEN and CDR2 SYDVKM. The CDR3 loop spans 14 amino acids. The V segment lost 6 bases and the J segment 6 bases; nucleotides outside the gene matches: 6. The CDR3 reads CASSQQGQGQPQHF. CDR3 sequence (DNA): TGTGCCAGCAGCCAACAGGGACAGGGTCAGCCCCAGCATTTT.

The chain joins TRBV14 to TRBJ2-1; TRBD2 matches 9 bases. The length of the CDR3 is 17 residues. Looked up from germline, CDR1 is SGHDN and CDR2 is FVKESK. V lost 0 bases and J lost 5; bases outside the gene matches: 8. In DNA form, the CDR3 reads TGTGCCAGCAGCCAAGAGGCTAGCGGGACGGTCCACAATGAGCAGTTCTTC. Encoded protein: CASSQEASGTVHNEQFF.

The rearrangement links TRBV5-4 to TRBJ2-7; 8 bases map to TRBD2. V gave up 4 bases and J gave up 2 bases; unmatched junction bases: 5. Germline CDR1 is SGHNT and CDR2 is YYREEE (reference sequence). The CDR3 contains 14 residues. CDR3 region: CASSTSGSTYEQYF. The DNA for the CDR3 is TGTGCCAGCAGCACAAGCGGGAGTACCTACGAGCAGTACTTC.

The rearrangement joins TRBV7-8 to TRBJ1-3, with 7 bases aligning to TRBD1. The CDR3 is made up of 17 amino acids. V lost 0 bases to trimming and J lost 0 bases; unmatched junction nucleotides: 5. Germline values: CDR1 SGHVS, CDR2 FQNEAQ. The CDR3 nucleotides read TGTGCCAGCAGCTTAGCAAACAGGGGTTTCTCTGGAAACACCATATATTTT. This translates into CASSLANRGFSGNTIYF.

The V gene is TRBV7-3, the J gene TRBJ2-1, with 11 bases lining up with TRBD2. Losses at the gene ends were 6 bases for V and 3 bases for J; bases not matched to a gene: 4. Germline-derived CDR1 and CDR2 are SGHTA and FQGTGA. CDR3 length: 15 amino acids. The CDR3 loop reads CASSPTSGSYNEQFF. The CDR3, as DNA: TGTGCCAGCAGTCCTACTAGCGGGAGCTACAATGAGCAGTTCTTC. The full variable domain, completed using reference TRBV7-3 and TRBJ2-1, is GAGVSQTPSNKVTEKGKYVELRCDPISGHTALYWYRQSLGQGPEFLIYFQGTGAADDSGLPNDRFFAVRPEGSVSTLKIQRTERGDSAVYLCASSPTSGSYNEQFFGPGTRLTVL.

The chain joins TRBV10-3 to TRBJ1-1; weak D call: TRBD1 (5 bases). Germline V gives CDR1 ENHRY, CDR2 SYGVKD. This CDR3 contains 13 residues. Trimming left V 2 bases short and J 3 bases short, with 7 bases between. CDR3 bases: TGTGCCATCAGTGAGACAGGTTACACTGAAGCTTTCTTT. Translated, it gives CAISETGYTEAFF.

This clone has just one count. The CDR3 loop is CASSLLAGAHSGANVLTF. The CDR3 DNA reads TGTGCCAGCAGCTTATTAGCAGGGGCCCACTCTGGGGCCAACGTCCTGACTTTC. The chain uses TRBV11-2 and TRBJ2-6; weak D call: TRBD1 (6 bases). The CDR3 has 18 amino acids. Germline V lookup: CDR1 SGHAT, CDR2 FQNNGV. The V gene lost 2 bases and the J gene lost 0 bases, with 14 bases spanning the gap.

This chain connects TRBV7-2 to TRBJ1-2; 9 bases align to TRBD1. With 2 bases clipped from V and 4 bases from J, the junction kept 5 bases outside the gene matches. Germline V lookup: CDR1 SGHTA, CDR2 FQGNSA. The CDR3 extends over 15 amino acids. The CDR3 coding sequence is TGTGCCAGCAGCTTAACCGGGACAGGGATCTATGGCTACACCTTC. Its protein product is CASSLTGTGIYGYTF.